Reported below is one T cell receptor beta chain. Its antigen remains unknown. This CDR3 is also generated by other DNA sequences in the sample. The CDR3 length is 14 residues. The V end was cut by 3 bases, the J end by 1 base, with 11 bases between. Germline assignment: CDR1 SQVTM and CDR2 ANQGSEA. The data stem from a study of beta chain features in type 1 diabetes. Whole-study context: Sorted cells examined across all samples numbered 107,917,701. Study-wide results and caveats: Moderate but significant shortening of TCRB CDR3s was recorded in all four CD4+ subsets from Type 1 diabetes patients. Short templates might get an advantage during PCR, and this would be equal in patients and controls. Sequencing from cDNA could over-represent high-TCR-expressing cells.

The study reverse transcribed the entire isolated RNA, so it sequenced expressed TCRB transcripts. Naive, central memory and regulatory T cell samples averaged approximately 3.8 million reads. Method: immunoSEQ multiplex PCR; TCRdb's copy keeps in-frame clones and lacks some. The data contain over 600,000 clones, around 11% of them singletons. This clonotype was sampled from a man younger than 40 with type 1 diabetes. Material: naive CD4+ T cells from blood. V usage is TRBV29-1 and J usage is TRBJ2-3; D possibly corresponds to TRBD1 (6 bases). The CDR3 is CSVEAGEGTDTQYF. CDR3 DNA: TGCAGCGTTGAGGCAGGGGAAGGCACAGATACGCAGTATTTT.